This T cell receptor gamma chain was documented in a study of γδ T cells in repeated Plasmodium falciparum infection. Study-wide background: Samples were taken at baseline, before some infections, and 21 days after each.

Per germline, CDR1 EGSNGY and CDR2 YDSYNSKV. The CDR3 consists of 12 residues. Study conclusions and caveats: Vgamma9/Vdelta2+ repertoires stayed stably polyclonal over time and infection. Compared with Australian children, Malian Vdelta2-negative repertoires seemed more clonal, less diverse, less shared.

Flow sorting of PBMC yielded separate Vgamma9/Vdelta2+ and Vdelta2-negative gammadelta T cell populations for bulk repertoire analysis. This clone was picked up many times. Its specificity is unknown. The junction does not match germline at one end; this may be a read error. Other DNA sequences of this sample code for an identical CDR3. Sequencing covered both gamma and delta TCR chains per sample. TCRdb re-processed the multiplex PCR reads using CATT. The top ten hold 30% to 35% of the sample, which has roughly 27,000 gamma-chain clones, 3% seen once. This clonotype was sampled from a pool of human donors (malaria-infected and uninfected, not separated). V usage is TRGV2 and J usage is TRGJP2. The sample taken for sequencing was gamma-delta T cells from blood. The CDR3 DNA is TGTGCCACTTGGGACGCCGACGGGATCAAGACGTTT. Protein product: CATWDADGIKTF.